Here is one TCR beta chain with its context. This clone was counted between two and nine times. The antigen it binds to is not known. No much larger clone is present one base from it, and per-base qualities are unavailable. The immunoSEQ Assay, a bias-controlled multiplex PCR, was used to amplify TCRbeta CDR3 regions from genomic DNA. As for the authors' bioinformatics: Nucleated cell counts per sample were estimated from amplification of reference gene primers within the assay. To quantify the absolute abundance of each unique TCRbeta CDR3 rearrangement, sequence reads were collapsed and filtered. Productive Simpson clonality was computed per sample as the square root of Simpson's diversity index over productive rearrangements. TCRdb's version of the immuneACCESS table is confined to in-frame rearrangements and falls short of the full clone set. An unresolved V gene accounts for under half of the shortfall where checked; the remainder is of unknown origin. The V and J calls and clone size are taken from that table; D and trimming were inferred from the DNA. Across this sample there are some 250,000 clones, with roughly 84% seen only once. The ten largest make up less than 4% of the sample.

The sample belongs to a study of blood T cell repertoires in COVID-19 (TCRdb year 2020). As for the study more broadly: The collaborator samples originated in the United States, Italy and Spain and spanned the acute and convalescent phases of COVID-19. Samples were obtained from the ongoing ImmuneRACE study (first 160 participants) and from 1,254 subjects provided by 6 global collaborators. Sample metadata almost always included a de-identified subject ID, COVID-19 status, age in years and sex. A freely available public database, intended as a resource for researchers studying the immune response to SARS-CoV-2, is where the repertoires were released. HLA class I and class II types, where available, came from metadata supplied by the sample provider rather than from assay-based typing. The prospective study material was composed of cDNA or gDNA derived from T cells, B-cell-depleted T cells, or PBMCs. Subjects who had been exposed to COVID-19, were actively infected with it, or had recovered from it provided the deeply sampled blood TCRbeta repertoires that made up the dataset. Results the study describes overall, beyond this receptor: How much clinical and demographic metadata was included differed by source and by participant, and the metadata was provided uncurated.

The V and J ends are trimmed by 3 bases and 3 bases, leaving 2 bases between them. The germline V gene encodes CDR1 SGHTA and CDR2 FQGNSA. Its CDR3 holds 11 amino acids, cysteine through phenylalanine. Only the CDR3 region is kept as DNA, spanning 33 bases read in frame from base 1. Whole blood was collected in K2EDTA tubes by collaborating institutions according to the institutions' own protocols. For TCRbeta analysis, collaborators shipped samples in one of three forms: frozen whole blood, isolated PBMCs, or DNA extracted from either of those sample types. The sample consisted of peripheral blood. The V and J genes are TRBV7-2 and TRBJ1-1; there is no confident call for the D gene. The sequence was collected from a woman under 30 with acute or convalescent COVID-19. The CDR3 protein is CASSFDTEAFF. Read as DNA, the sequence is TGTGCCAGCAGCTTCGACACTGAAGCTTTCTTT.